The next 23 T cell receptor beta chains were all read from a single sample in a study of cytomegalovirus exposure and HLA in healthy donors. PCR primers comprised 60 Vbeta and 13 Jbeta primers. TCRdb keeps only in-frame clones here, not all; method: immunoSEQ multiplex PCR. The sample holds roughly 93,000 clones; about four fifths are singletons and the top ten take less than 8%. Source material: PBMCs. These receptors were collected from a man aged 25-45 years in good health and CMV-seronegative.

The rearrangement links TRBV5-6 to TRBJ1-5; D is ambiguous. The CDR3 is made up of 15 amino acids. Trimming removed 4 bases from V and 2 bases from J, with 13 bases in between. Germline CDR1 reads SGHDT; CDR2 reads YYEEEE. CDR3 DNA sequence: TGTGCCAGCAGCCACGCACGAGGAGGCAATCAGCCCCAGCATTTT. Translating it yields CASSHARGGNQPQHF. Combining the CDR3 with reference TRBV5-6 and TRBJ1-5 gives the whole variable domain DAGVTQSPTHLIKTRGQQVTLRCSPKSGHDTVSWYQQALGQGPQFIFQYYEEEERQRGNFPDRFSGHQFPNYSSELNVNALLLGDSALYLCASSHARGGNQPQHFGDGTRLSIL.

This clone appeared a single time. The J gene is TRBJ2-1, the V gene TRBV6-4, with 8 bases fitting TRBD2. Germline V gene sequence: CDR1 MRHNA, CDR2 SNTAGT. V lost 2 bases, J lost 10 bases, and 1 base stayed unmatched. The CDR3 covers 12 residues. In DNA, the CDR3 is TGTGCCAGCAGTGACCAGCGGGGGGAGCAGTTCTTC. It encodes CASSDQRGEQFF.

A single count supports this clone. This chain connects TRBV10-3 to TRBJ2-4; D is undetermined. The CDR3 loop spans 16 amino acids. V was trimmed by 10 bases and J by 1 base, leaving 20 bases between them. Germline V gives CDR1 ENHRY, CDR2 SYGVKD. CDR3 sequence: CATSPLHPEAKNIQYF. The CDR3 nucleotides read TGTGCCACCTCACCGTTGCACCCGGAGGCCAAAAACATTCAGTACTTC.

The chain recombines TRBV30 with TRBJ1-1; D is possibly TRBD1 (5 bases). V gave up 2 bases and J gave up 7 bases, with 11 bases separating them. Germline V gives CDR1 GTSNPN, CDR2 SVGIG (reference sequence). This CDR3 has 12 amino acids. The CDR3 sequence is CAWSFLRDEAFF. CDR3 bases: TGTGCCTGGAGTTTCCTCAGGGATGAAGCTTTCTTT.

This clone was detected only a few times. The rearrangement joins TRBV5-5 to TRBJ1-1, with D perhaps TRBD1 (5 bases). V was cut by 1 base and J by 7 bases, with 11 bases left in between. CDR1 is SGHKS, CDR2 YYEKEE, per germline (reference sequence). This CDR3 has 13 amino acids. The CDR3 spells CASSLSGLGEAFF. CDR3 nucleotide sequence: TGTGCCAGCAGCTTGTCAGGGCTCGGTGAAGCTTTCTTT. The variable domain in full, with the rest retrieved from reference TRBV5-5 and TRBJ1-1, is DAGVTQSPTHLIKTRGQQVTLRCSPISGHKSVSWYQQVLGQGPQFIFQYYEKEERGRGNFPDRFSARQFPNYSSELNVNALLLGDSALYLCASSLSGLGEAFFGQGTRLTVV.

The chain uses TRBV25-1 and TRBJ1-1, with 7 bases fitting TRBD1. Germline-derived CDR1 and CDR2 are MGHDK and SYGVNS. Trimming removed 4 bases from V and 4 bases from J; junction bases left unmatched: 3. The CDR3 is made up of 13 amino acids. CDR3 bases: TGTGCCAGCAGTGGACAGGGACGCACTGAAGCTTTCTTT. Protein product: CASSGQGRTEAFF. The full variable domain, rest sourced from reference TRBV25-1 and TRBJ1-1, is EADIYQTPRYLVIGTGKKITLECSQTMGHDKMYWYQQDPGMELHLIHYSYGVNSTEKGDLSSESTVSRIRTEHFPLTLESARPSHTSQYLCASSGQGRTEAFFGQGTRLTVV.

The chain has TRBV4-1 and TRBJ2-1; TRBD1 matches at 8 bases. The CDR3 contains 14 residues. Germline trimming cut 3 bases from V and 7 bases from J; bases unmatched to any gene: 5. The germline gives CDR1 MGHRA, CDR2 YSYEKL. CDR3 in amino acids: CASSQSGGSNEQFF. CDR3 bases: TGCGCCAGCAGCCAGTCAGGGGGCTCGAATGAGCAGTTCTTC.

V gene TRBV6-4 combines with J gene TRBJ2-7, with TRBD2 identical over 14 bases. The germline V gene has CDR1 MRHNA and CDR2 SNTAGT. Trimming cost V 5 bases and J 0 bases; bases outside gene matches: 6. The CDR3 consists of 17 residues. The CDR3 here is CASSPGLAGVGSYEQYF. The CDR3, as DNA: TGTGCCAGCAGTCCGGGACTAGCGGGGGTCGGCTCCTACGAGCAGTACTTC.

The chain has TRBV2 and TRBJ1-4, with a possible D match to TRBD1 (6 bases). V lost 10 bases, J lost 5 bases, and 11 bases lay in between. The CDR3 totals 12 residues. In germline, CDR1 is SNHLY, CDR2 FYNNEI. This CDR3 reads CAIGGGNEKLFF. CDR3 in DNA: TGTGCCATAGGGGGAGGGAATGAAAAACTGTTTTTT.

This clone has only one observation. The chain carries TRBV9 and TRBJ2-7, with no clear D. V shed 5 bases and J shed 3 bases, with 9 bases lying between them. The CDR3 is 12 residues long. Looked up from germline, CDR1 is SGDLS and CDR2 is YYNGEE. The DNA of the CDR3 is TGTGCCAGCAGTCGCGACAACTACGAGCAGTACTTC. Translation: CASSRDNYEQYF.

The genes are TRBV5-4 and TRBJ2-5; 10 bases line up with TRBD1. The CDR3 is 16 residues long. The V and J ends lost 4 bases and 1 base, in that order; junction bases with no gene match: 7. Germline CDR1 SGHNT, CDR2 YYREEE (reference sequence). The CDR3 bases are TGTGCCAGCAGCCCTGGACAGGGGGACCTCCAAGAGACCCAGTACTTC. Residues: CASSPGQGDLQETQYF.

The rearrangement uses TRBV14 and TRBJ2-1; the D is unclear. The V end lost 1 base, the J end lost 7 bases, and 17 bases lay between the germline ends. This CDR3 comprises 16 residues. Germline V CDR1 and CDR2: SGHDN, FVKESK. CDR3 in DNA: TGTGCCAGCAGCCAAGTGGTCAGACTCACGGCTAATGAGCAGTTCTTC. Protein product: CASSQVVRLTANEQFF.

The chain uses TRBV28 and TRBJ2-7; 7 bases align to TRBD1. The CDR3 length is 11 residues. Germline V gene data show CDR1 as MDHEN and CDR2 as SYDVKM. V lost 5 bases, J lost 9 bases, and 4 bases stayed unmatched. The CDR3 here is CASSANRGQYF. In DNA, the CDR3 is TGTGCCAGCAGTGCAAACAGGGGGCAGTACTTC.

The chain links TRBV28 to TRBJ1-2; 7 bases agree with TRBD1. CDR1 MDHEN and CDR2 SYDVKM come from the germline V gene. The CDR3 consists of 13 residues. V gave up 5 bases and J gave up 3 bases; unmatched junction bases: 3. The DNA for the CDR3 is TGTGCCAGCAGTCGGACAGGCGACTATGGCTACACCTTC. As protein: CASSRTGDYGYTF.

This chain joins TRBV12-5 and TRBJ2-1, with a weak D call TRBD1 (6 bases). Germline V gene data show CDR1 as LGHNT and CDR2 as FRNRAP. V was pared by 7 bases and J by 4 bases, with 11 bases between. This CDR3 region has 13 residues. In DNA form, the CDR3 reads TGTGCTAGTGCCGGCGGACAGTACAATGAGCAGTTCTTC. It specifies CASAGGQYNEQFF.

V and J are TRBV5-1 and TRBJ1-6, with D possibly TRBD1 on 5 matching bases. The CDR3 contains 17 residues. Germline CDR1 reads SGHRS; CDR2 reads YFSETQ. Trimming left V 0 bases short and J 5 bases short, with 15 bases between. CDR3: CASSLVGGRVNNSPLHF. The CDR3 bases are TGCGCCAGCAGCTTGGTGGGGGGTCGCGTTAATAATTCACCCCTCCACTTT.

This clone was counted only a few times. This chain uses TRBV19 with TRBJ1-1, with no clear D. Per the germline V gene, CDR1 is LNHDA and CDR2 is SQIVND (reference sequence). The CDR3 runs to 12 residues. Trimming stripped 3 bases from V and 13 bases from J, with 15 bases between. The CDR3 reads CASSIGPGNGFF. The CDR3 coding sequence is TGTGCCAGTAGTATCGGCCCCGGGAACGGTTTCTTT.

The V and J genes are TRBV5-4 and TRBJ1-2, with TRBD1 as a possible D gene (5 bases). V was cut by 2 bases and J by 5 bases, with 13 bases left in between. The CDR3 sequence is 14 residues long. Looked up from germline, CDR1 is SGHNT and CDR2 is YYREEE (reference sequence). CDR3 nucleotide sequence: TGTGCCAGCAGCTTCGGGACTTTAGATTATGGCTACACCTTC. Its translation: CASSFGTLDYGYTF.

The sample holds a few counts of this clone. The chain carries TRBV7-9 and TRBJ1-1; 7 nucleotides match TRBD1. The CDR3 has 15 residues. The germline V gene encodes CDR1 SEHNR and CDR2 FQNEAQ (reference sequence). The V gene end was trimmed by 5 bases and the J gene end by 7 bases; junction bases not matched to a gene: 13. As DNA, the CDR3 is TGTGCCAGCAGCGCAACAGGGGCCGCGGGTGGTGAAGCTTTCTTT. Protein sequence: CASSATGAAGGEAFF.

The chain carries TRBV27 and TRBJ1-5; unclear D gene. V was trimmed by 7 bases and J by 5 bases, leaving 12 bases between them. Germline values: CDR1 MNHEY, CDR2 SMNVEV (reference sequence). This CDR3 has 13 residues. For the CDR3, the DNA is TGTGCCAGCACTCTGCCAACGGATCAGCCCCAGCATTTT. It is translated as CASTLPTDQPQHF.

The chain recombines TRBV29-1 with TRBJ1-1; D ambiguous. V lost 2 bases and J lost 1, with 8 bases in between. CDR3 length: 13 residues. Germline V gene sequence: CDR1 SQVTM, CDR2 ANQGSEA. The CDR3 is CSVERQANTEAFF. CDR3 nucleotides: TGCAGCGTTGAAAGGCAGGCGAACACTGAAGCTTTCTTT. The whole variable domain, filled in from reference TRBV29-1 and TRBJ1-1, reads SAVISQKPSRDICQRGTSLTIQCQVDSQVTMMFWYRQQPGQSLTLIATANQGSEATYESGFVIDKFPISRPNLTFSTLTVSNMSPEDSSIYLCSVERQANTEAFFGQGTRLTVV.

The J gene is TRBJ1-2, the V gene TRBV10-3, with 7 positions matching TRBD1. Per germline, CDR1 ENHRY and CDR2 SYGVKD. V gave up 7 bases and J gave up 7 bases; unmatched junction bases: 9. The CDR3 contains 13 residues. CDR3 bases: TGTGCCATCACCGGTGACAGGGCACGTGGCTACACCTTC. It codes for CAITGDRARGYTF.

The rearrangement joins TRBV6-5 to TRBJ1-6; D remains ambiguous. This CDR3 region has 13 residues. The germline gives CDR1 MNHEY, CDR2 SVGAGI. With 1 base removed from V and 7 bases from J, the gap between germline ends came to 5 bases. The CDR3 DNA reads as TGTGCCAGCAGTTACTACGGGAATTCACCCCTCCACTTT. Residues: CASSYYGNSPLHF.